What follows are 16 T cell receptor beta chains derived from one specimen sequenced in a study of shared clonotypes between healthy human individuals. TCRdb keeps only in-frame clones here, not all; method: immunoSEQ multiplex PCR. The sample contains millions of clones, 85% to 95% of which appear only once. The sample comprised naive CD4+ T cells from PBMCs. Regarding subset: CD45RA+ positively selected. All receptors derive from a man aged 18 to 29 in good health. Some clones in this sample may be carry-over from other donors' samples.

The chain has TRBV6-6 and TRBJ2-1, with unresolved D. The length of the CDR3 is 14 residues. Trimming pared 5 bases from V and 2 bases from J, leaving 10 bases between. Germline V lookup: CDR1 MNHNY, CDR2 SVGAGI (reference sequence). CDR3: CASSRLGPYNEQFF. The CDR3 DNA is TGTGCCAGCAGTCGCCTCGGCCCCTACAATGAGCAGTTCTTC.

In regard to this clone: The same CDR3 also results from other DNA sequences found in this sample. The CDR3 here is CSVQGQGAGELFF. DNA of the CDR3: TGCAGCGTCCAGGGGCAGGGGGCCGGGGAGCTGTTTTTT. The genes are TRBV29-1 and TRBJ2-2, with 7 positions matching TRBD1. The V gene end was trimmed by 6 bases and the J gene end by 6 bases; junction bases not matched to a gene: 7. The CDR3 consists of 13 residues. From germline, CDR1 is SQVTM and CDR2 ANQGSEA.

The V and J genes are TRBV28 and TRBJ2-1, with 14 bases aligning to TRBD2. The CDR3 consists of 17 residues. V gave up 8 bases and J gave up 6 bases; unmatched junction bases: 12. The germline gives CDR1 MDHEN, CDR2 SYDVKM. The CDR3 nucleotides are TGTGCCAGCGTGACTCACCCGGGACTAGCGGGAGTCAATGAGCAGTTCTTC. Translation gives CASVTHPGLAGVNEQFF.

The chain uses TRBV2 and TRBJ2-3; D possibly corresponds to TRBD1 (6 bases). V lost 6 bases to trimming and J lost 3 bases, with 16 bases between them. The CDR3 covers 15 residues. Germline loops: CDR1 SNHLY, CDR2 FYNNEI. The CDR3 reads CASSVDRRGTDTQYF. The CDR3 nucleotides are TGTGCCAGCAGCGTAGACAGGAGAGGAACAGATACGCAGTATTTT.

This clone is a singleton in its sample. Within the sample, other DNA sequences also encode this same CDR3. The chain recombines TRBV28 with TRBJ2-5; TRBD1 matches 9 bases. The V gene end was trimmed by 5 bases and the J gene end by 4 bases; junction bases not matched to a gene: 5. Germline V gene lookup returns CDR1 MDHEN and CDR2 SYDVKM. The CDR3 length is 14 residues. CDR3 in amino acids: CASSKDRGRETQYF. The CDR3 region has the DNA TGTGCCAGCAGTAAGGACAGGGGACGAGAGACCCAGTACTTC.

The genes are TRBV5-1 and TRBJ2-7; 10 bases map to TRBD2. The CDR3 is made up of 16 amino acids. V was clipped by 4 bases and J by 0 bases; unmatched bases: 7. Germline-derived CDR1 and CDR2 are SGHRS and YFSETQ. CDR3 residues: CASSQPGLASSYEQYF. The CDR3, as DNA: TGCGCCAGCAGCCAACCGGGACTAGCGAGCTCCTACGAGCAGTACTTC.

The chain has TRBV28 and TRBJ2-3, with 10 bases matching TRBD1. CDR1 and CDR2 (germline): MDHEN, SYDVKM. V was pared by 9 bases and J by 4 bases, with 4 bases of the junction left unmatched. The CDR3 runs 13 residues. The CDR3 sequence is CARDRGRSDTQYF. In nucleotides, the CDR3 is TGTGCCAGAGACAGGGGGCGGTCAGATACGCAGTATTTT.

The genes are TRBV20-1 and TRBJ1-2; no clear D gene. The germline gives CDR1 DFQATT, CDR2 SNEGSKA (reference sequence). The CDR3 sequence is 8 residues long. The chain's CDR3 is CIPDGYTF. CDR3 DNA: TGCATTCCGGATGGCTACACCTTC.

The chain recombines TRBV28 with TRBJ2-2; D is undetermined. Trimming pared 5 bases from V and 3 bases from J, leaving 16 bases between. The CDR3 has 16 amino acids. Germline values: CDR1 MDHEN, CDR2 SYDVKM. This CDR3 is CASSPTERWDTGELFF. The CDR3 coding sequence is TGTGCCAGCAGTCCAACAGAACGGTGGGACACCGGGGAGCTGTTTTTT.

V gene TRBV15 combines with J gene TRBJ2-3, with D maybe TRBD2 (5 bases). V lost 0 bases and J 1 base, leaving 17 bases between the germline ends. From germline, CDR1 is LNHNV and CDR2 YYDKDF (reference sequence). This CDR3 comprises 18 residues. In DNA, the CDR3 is TGTGCCACCAGCAGAGATCTTCCGCGTCTAGCTGGCACAGATACGCAGTATTTT. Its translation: CATSRDLPRLAGTDTQYF.

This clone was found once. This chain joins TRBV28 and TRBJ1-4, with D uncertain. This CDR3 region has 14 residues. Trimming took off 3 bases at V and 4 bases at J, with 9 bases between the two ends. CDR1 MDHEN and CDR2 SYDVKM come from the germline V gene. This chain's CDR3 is CASSLPMLNEKLFF. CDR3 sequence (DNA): TGTGCCAGCAGTTTGCCCATGCTTAATGAAAAACTGTTTTTT.

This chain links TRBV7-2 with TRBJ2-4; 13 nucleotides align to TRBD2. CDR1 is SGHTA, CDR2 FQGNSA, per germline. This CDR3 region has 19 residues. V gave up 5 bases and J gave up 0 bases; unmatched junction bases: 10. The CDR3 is CASSLLGTSGNVAKNIQYF. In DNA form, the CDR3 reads TGTGCCAGCAGCCTACTGGGGACTAGCGGGAATGTAGCCAAAAACATTCAGTACTTC.

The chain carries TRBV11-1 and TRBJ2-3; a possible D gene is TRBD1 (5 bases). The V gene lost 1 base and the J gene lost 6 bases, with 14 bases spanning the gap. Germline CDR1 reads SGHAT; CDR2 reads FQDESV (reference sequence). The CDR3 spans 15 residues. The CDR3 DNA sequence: TGTGCCAGCAGCTTAGGAATCCAGGGCGCGGATACGCAGTATTTT. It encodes CASSLGIQGADTQYF.

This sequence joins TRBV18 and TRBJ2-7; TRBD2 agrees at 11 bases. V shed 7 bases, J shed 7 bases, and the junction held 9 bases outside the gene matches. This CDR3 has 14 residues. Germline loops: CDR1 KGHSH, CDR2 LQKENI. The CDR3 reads CASFGLAGRGEQYF. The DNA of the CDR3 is TGTGCCAGCTTCGGACTAGCGGGCCGAGGAGAGCAGTACTTC.

CDR3 protein: CASMGTPDTGELFF. CDR3 bases: TGTGCCAGCATGGGAACACCTGACACCGGGGAGCTGTTTTTT. The chain combines TRBV6-6 with TRBJ2-2; no clear D. Trimming pared 7 bases from V and 3 bases from J, leaving 12 bases between. CDR1 is MNHNY, CDR2 SVGAGI, per germline (reference sequence). This CDR3 is 14 amino acids long.

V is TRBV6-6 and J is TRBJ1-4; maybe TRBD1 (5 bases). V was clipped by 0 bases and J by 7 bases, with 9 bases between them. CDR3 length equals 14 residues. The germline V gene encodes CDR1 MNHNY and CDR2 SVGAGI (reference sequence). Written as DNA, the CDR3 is TGTGCCAGCAGTTACTCAACCAGGGCTGAAAAACTGTTTTTT. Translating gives CASSYSTRAEKLFF.